A selection of T cell receptor beta chains follows, all from one sample in a study of cytomegalovirus exposure and HLA in healthy donors. Repertoires were generated with immunoSEQ multiplex PCR, while TCRdb's copy carries only in-frame clones and drops some. The sample holds some 180,000 clones, 84% seen once. Material: PBMCs. These receptors came from a girl aged 2 to 10 in good health and CMV-seropositive. Both conserved end residues are part of each CDR3. The order of the fields is D gene, V gene, clone size, J gene, CDR3 protein, CDR3 DNA. The D gene is left open where the match is weak. Where a row states a size, it is once, few, many or the class of an expanded clone; other rows omit it.

d_call: TRBD1; v_call: TRBV30; clone_size: .; j_call: TRBJ1-1; cdr3_aa: CACILGWQGAVSEAFF; cdr3_nt: TGTGCCTGTATACTTGGGTGGCAGGGGGCAGTCAGTGAAGCTTTCTTT
d_call: .; v_call: TRBV4-1; clone_size: .; j_call: TRBJ2-3; cdr3_aa: CASSQEAIAADTQYF; cdr3_nt: TGCGCCAGCAGCCAAGAGGCGATCGCGGCGGATACGCAGTATTTT
d_call: TRBD2; v_call: TRBV5-1; clone_size: .; j_call: TRBJ2-7; cdr3_aa: CASSSGGWDLRVQYF; cdr3_nt: TGCGCCAGCAGCTCCGGGGGGTGGGACCTACGAGTGCAGTACTTC
d_call: .; v_call: TRBV25-1; clone_size: .; j_call: TRBJ1-2; cdr3_aa: CARGADRANYGYTF; cdr3_nt: TGTGCCAGAGGGGCGGACAGAGCTAACTATGGCTACACCTTC
d_call: TRBD2; v_call: TRBV6-1; clone_size: .; j_call: TRBJ2-1; cdr3_aa: CASSGTGTSGLYNEQFF; cdr3_nt: TGTGCCAGCAGTGGGACCGGGACTAGCGGACTCTACAATGAGCAGTTCTTC
d_call: TRBD2; v_call: TRBV27; clone_size: .; j_call: TRBJ2-7; cdr3_aa: CASSPGGSYEQYF; cdr3_nt: TGTGCCAGCAGTCCGGGGGGGTCCTACGAGCAGTACTTC
d_call: TRBD2; v_call: TRBV7-3; clone_size: .; j_call: TRBJ2-3; cdr3_aa: CASSLRLAGGDTQYF; cdr3_nt: TGTGCCAGCAGCTTAAGACTAGCGGGAGGAGATACGCAGTATTTT
d_call: .; v_call: TRBV6-4; clone_size: .; j_call: TRBJ1-5; cdr3_aa: CASSAWGGSYSNQPQHF; cdr3_nt: TGTGCCAGCAGTGCGTGGGGGGGGAGCTATAGCAATCAGCCCCAGCATTTT
d_call: TRBD2; v_call: TRBV4-1; clone_size: .; j_call: TRBJ2-1; cdr3_aa: CASSQDPSGRLNGQFF; cdr3_nt: TGCGCCAGCAGCCAAGATCCTAGCGGGAGGCTCAATGGGCAGTTCTTC
d_call: .; v_call: TRBV21-1; clone_size: .; j_call: TRBJ1-3; cdr3_aa: CASPRGGGGNTIYF; cdr3_nt: TGTGCCAGCCCCCGGGGCGGGGGTGGAAACACCATATATTTT
d_call: .; v_call: TRBV7-2; clone_size: .; j_call: TRBJ1-1; cdr3_aa: CASSPGFLLGTNTEAFF; cdr3_nt: TGTGCCAGCAGCCCGGGGTTTCTTTTAGGTACCAACACTGAAGCTTTCTTT
d_call: .; v_call: TRBV11-3; clone_size: .; j_call: TRBJ2-2; cdr3_aa: CASSPRAGELFF; cdr3_nt: TGTGCCAGCAGCCCCCGGGCCGGGGAGCTGTTTTTT
d_call: .; v_call: TRBV2; clone_size: .; j_call: TRBJ2-3; cdr3_aa: CASSTSQGLGDTQYF; cdr3_nt: TGTGCCAGCAGTACTTCCCAGGGTTTAGGAGATACGCAGTATTTT
d_call: .; v_call: TRBV9; clone_size: .; j_call: TRBJ2-3; cdr3_aa: CASSVLAGGTDTQYF; cdr3_nt: TGTGCCAGCAGCGTCTTAGCAGGGGGCACAGATACGCAGTATTTT
d_call: TRBD2; v_call: TRBV4-1; clone_size: .; j_call: TRBJ2-1; cdr3_aa: CASSQVLPGLVGSSYNEQFF; cdr3_nt: TGCGCCAGCAGCCAAGTACTACCGGGACTAGTCGGGAGCTCCTACAATGAGCAGTTCTTC
d_call: .; v_call: TRBV5-1; clone_size: .; j_call: TRBJ1-1; cdr3_aa: CASSSGQNTEAFF; cdr3_nt: TGCGCCAGCAGCTCTGGACAGAACACTGAAGCTTTCTTT
d_call: .; v_call: TRBV5-4; clone_size: .; j_call: TRBJ2-5; cdr3_aa: CASSLRDIQETQYF; cdr3_nt: TGTGCCAGCAGCTTGAGGGACATCCAAGAGACCCAGTACTTC
d_call: .; v_call: TRBV5-1; clone_size: .; j_call: TRBJ2-6; cdr3_aa: CASSLSAGIGANVLTF; cdr3_nt: TGCGCCAGCAGCTTGTCGGCAGGGATCGGGGCCAACGTCCTGACTTTC
d_call: TRBD2; v_call: TRBV7-6; clone_size: .; j_call: TRBJ2-1; cdr3_aa: CASSLELAGKNNEQFF; cdr3_nt: TGTGCCAGCAGCCTGGAGCTAGCGGGAAAGAACAATGAGCAGTTCTTC
d_call: TRBD1; v_call: TRBV27; clone_size: .; j_call: TRBJ2-7; cdr3_aa: CASSLSAGQVPYEQYF; cdr3_nt: TGTGCCAGCAGTTTATCGGCCGGACAGGTCCCCTACGAGCAGTACTTC
d_call: TRBD1; v_call: TRBV19; clone_size: .; j_call: TRBJ1-5; cdr3_aa: CASGQGYQPQHF; cdr3_nt: TGTGCCAGCGGACAGGGCTACCAGCCCCAGCATTTT
d_call: TRBD1; v_call: TRBV5-6; clone_size: few; j_call: TRBJ2-6; cdr3_aa: CASSFQGARGANVLTF; cdr3_nt: TGTGCCAGCAGCTTTCAGGGGGCACGGGGGGCCAACGTCCTGACTTTC
d_call: .; v_call: TRBV6-4; clone_size: few; j_call: TRBJ2-2; cdr3_aa: CASSSEGGLTGELFF; cdr3_nt: TGTGCCAGCAGCTCGGAGGGAGGCCTCACCGGGGAGCTGTTTTTT
d_call: .; v_call: TRBV19; clone_size: .; j_call: TRBJ1-2; cdr3_aa: CASSISWGYTF; cdr3_nt: TGTGCCAGTAGTATCAGTTGGGGCTACACCTTC
d_call: .; v_call: TRBV12-5; clone_size: .; j_call: TRBJ2-2; cdr3_aa: CASGQSDTGELFF; cdr3_nt: TGTGCTAGTGGACAGTCCGACACCGGGGAGCTGTTTTTT
d_call: .; v_call: TRBV28; clone_size: .; j_call: TRBJ1-2; cdr3_aa: CASSPPFYGYTF; cdr3_nt: TGTGCCAGCAGTCCCCCGTTCTATGGCTACACCTTC
d_call: .; v_call: TRBV5-4; clone_size: .; j_call: TRBJ2-1; cdr3_aa: CASSFKNGGEQFF; cdr3_nt: TGTGCCAGCAGCTTTAAAAACGGGGGAGAACAGTTCTTC
d_call: .; v_call: TRBV4-2; clone_size: .; j_call: TRBJ2-2; cdr3_aa: CASSQESGVTGELFF; cdr3_nt: TGTGCCAGCAGCCAAGAGTCAGGGGTCACCGGGGAGCTGTTTTTT
d_call: TRBD2; v_call: TRBV9; clone_size: .; j_call: TRBJ2-1; cdr3_aa: CASSVFSGGYNEQFF; cdr3_nt: TGTGCCAGCAGCGTGTTTAGCGGGGGCTACAATGAGCAGTTCTTC
d_call: TRBD2; v_call: TRBV19; clone_size: .; j_call: TRBJ2-1; cdr3_aa: CASSVGLAGEDEQFF; cdr3_nt: TGTGCCAGTAGTGTTGGACTAGCGGGAGAAGATGAGCAGTTCTTC
d_call: .; v_call: TRBV4-2; clone_size: .; j_call: TRBJ2-5; cdr3_aa: CASSQVGFSGGETQYF; cdr3_nt: TGTGCCAGCAGCCAAGTGGGATTTAGCGGTGGGGAGACCCAGTACTTC
d_call: TRBD1; v_call: TRBV5-1; clone_size: few; j_call: TRBJ2-4; cdr3_aa: CASSQDRGRDIQYF; cdr3_nt: TGCGCCAGCAGCCAGGACAGGGGTCGGGACATTCAGTACTTC
d_call: .; v_call: TRBV4-1; clone_size: .; j_call: TRBJ2-1; cdr3_aa: CASSLLAFLRGSYNEQFF; cdr3_nt: TGCGCCAGCAGCCTACTAGCTTTTTTACGTGGCTCCTACAATGAGCAGTTCTTC
d_call: .; v_call: TRBV30; clone_size: .; j_call: TRBJ1-1; cdr3_aa: CAWKVFVRGTEAFF; cdr3_nt: TGTGCCTGGAAAGTTTTCGTCAGGGGCACTGAAGCTTTCTTT
d_call: .; v_call: TRBV6-5; clone_size: .; j_call: TRBJ1-1; cdr3_aa: CASKLVRMGGTEAFF; cdr3_nt: TGTGCCAGCAAGCTTGTTAGAATGGGAGGGACTGAAGCTTTCTTT
d_call: .; v_call: TRBV9; clone_size: .; j_call: TRBJ2-7; cdr3_aa: CASSVEGEPYEQYF; cdr3_nt: TGTGCCAGCAGCGTAGAGGGGGAACCCTACGAGCAGTACTTC
d_call: .; v_call: TRBV7-8; clone_size: .; j_call: TRBJ2-7; cdr3_aa: CASSRSYEQYF; cdr3_nt: TGTGCCAGCAGCCGATCCTACGAGCAGTACTTC
d_call: .; v_call: TRBV5-1; clone_size: .; j_call: TRBJ1-2; cdr3_aa: CARRGWAYGYTF; cdr3_nt: TGCGCCAGACGGGGGTGGGCTTATGGCTACACCTTC
d_call: TRBD1; v_call: TRBV27; clone_size: .; j_call: TRBJ2-7; cdr3_aa: CASREGDRKYF; cdr3_nt: TGTGCCAGCAGAGAGGGGGACAGGAAGTACTTC
d_call: .; v_call: TRBV7-9; clone_size: .; j_call: TRBJ2-5; cdr3_aa: CASSSTEETQYF; cdr3_nt: TGTGCCAGCAGCTCGACAGAGGAGACCCAGTACTTC
d_call: .; v_call: TRBV29-1; clone_size: few; j_call: TRBJ1-1; cdr3_aa: CSAEQGTEAFF; cdr3_nt: TGCAGCGCCGAACAGGGCACTGAAGCTTTCTTT
d_call: .; v_call: TRBV7-9; clone_size: .; j_call: TRBJ2-3; cdr3_aa: CASSLAIMGLILGGQYF; cdr3_nt: TGTGCCAGCAGCTTAGCGATTATGGGACTCATACTGGGAGGGCAGTATTTT
d_call: .; v_call: TRBV11-2; clone_size: .; j_call: TRBJ1-1; cdr3_aa: CASSSGQYVVPNTEAFF; cdr3_nt: TGTGCCAGCAGCTCAGGACAGTACGTAGTCCCGAACACTGAAGCTTTCTTT
d_call: .; v_call: TRBV2; clone_size: .; j_call: TRBJ2-7; cdr3_aa: CASREETYEQYF; cdr3_nt: TGTGCCAGCAGGGAGGAAACCTACGAGCAGTACTTC
d_call: .; v_call: TRBV9; clone_size: .; j_call: TRBJ1-6; cdr3_aa: CASSAGSSYNSPLHF; cdr3_nt: TGTGCCAGCAGCGCCGGGAGCTCCTATAATTCACCCCTCCACTTT
d_call: .; v_call: TRBV28; clone_size: .; j_call: TRBJ2-5; cdr3_aa: CASSRPGRETQYF; cdr3_nt: TGTGCCAGCAGTCGCCCGGGTCGGGAGACCCAGTACTTC